The entry below describes one T cell receptor beta chain. Its antigen remains unidentified. This entry comes from a study of T cell responses to AZD1222 COVID-19 vaccine. Clones were read by immunoSEQ multiplex PCR, and TCRdb kept only the in-frame ones, dropping some. Of around 160,000 clones listed, around 90% were seen once; the top ten hold 3% to 4%. Findings and caveats of the study: Mostly white British, mostly female donors; authors suggested clonal diversity may be underestimated.

This CDR3 region has 13 residues. Trimming took off 6 bases at V and 4 bases at J, with 10 bases between the two ends. The receptor's source is an adult who received the AZD1222 COVID-19 vaccine. Sample: peripheral blood, taken 28 days after the second AZD1222 dose. V usage is TRBV12-3 or TRBV12-4 and J usage is TRBJ2-1; TRBD1 is a possible D gene (6 bases). The CDR3 loop reads CASRTQGYNEQFF. CDR3 in DNA: TGTGCCAGCAGGACACAGGGATACAATGAGCAGTTCTTC.